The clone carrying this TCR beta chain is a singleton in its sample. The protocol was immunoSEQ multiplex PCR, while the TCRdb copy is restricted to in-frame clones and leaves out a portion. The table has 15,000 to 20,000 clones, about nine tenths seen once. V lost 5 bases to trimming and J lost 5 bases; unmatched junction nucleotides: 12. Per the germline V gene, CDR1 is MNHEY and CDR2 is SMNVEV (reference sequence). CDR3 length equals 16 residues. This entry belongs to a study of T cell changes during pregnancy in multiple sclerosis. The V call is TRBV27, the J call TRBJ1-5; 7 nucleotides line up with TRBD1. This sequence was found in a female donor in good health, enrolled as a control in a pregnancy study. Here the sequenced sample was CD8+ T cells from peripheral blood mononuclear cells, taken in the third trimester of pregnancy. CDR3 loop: CASSPSPGGRHQPQHF. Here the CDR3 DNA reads TGTGCCAGCAGTCCCTCCCCAGGGGGAAGGCATCAGCCCCAGCATTTT.